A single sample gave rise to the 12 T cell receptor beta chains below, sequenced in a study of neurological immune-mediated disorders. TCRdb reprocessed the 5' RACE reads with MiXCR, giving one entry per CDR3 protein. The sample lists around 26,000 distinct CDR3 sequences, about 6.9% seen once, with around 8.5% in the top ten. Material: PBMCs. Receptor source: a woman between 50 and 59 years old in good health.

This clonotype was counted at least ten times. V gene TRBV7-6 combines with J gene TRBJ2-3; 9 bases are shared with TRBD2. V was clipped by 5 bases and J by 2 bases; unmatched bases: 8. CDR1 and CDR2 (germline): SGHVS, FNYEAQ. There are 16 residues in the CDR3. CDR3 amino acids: CASSPRAGGPTDTQYF. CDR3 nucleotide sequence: TGTGCCAGCAGCCCGAGAGCGGGAGGCCCCACAGATACGCAGTATTTT.

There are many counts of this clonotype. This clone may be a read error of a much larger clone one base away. The CDR3 sequence is CATSQRSGAEFF. In DNA, the CDR3 is TGTGCCACCAGCCAAAGGTCTGGGGCCGAGTTCTTC. J is TRBJ2-1 and V is TRBV7-2, with D possibly being TRBD1 (5 bases). The CDR3 runs 12 residues. The germline CDR1 and CDR2 sequences are SGHTA and FQGNSA.

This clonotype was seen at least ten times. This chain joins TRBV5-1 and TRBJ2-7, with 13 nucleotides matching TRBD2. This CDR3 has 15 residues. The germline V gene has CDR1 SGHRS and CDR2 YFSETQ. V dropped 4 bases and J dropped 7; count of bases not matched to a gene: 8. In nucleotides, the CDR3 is TGCGCCAGCAGCGCCGGACTAGCGGGAGTCTTTGAGCAGTACTTC. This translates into CASSAGLAGVFEQYF.

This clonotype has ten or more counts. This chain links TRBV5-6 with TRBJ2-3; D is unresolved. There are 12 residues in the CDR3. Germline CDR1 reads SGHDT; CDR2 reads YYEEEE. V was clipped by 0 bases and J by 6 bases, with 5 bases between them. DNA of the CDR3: TGTGCCAGCAGCTTGGCCCTTGATACGCAGTATTTT. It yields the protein CASSLALDTQYF.

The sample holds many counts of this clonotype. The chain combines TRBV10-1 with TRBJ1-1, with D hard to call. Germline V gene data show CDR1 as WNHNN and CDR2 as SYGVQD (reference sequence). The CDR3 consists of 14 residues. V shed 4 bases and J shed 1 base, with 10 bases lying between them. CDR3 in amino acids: CASSGGFANTEAFF. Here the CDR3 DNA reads TGCGCCAGCAGTGGAGGTTTCGCGAACACTGAAGCTTTCTTT.

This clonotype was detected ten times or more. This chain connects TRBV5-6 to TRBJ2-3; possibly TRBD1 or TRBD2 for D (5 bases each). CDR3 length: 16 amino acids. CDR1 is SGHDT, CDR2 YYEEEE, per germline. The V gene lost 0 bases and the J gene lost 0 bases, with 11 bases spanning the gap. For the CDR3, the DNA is TGTGCCAGCAGCTTGGAAGGGGACCTTAGCACAGATACGCAGTATTTT. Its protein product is CASSLEGDLSTDTQYF.

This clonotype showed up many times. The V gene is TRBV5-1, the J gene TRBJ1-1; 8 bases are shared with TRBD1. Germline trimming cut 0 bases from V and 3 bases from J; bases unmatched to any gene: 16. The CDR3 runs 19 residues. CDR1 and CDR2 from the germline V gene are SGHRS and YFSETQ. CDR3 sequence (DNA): TGCGCCAGCAGCTTGGCGACTCAAACAGGGGGAAGAAAGGACACTGAAGCTTTCTTT. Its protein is CASSLATQTGGRKDTEAFF.

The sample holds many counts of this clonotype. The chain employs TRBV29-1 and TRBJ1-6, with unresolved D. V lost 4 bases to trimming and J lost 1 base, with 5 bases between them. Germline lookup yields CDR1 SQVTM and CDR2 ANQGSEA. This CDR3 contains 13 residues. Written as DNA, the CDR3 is TGCAGCGTTGCGGAATCCTATAATTCACCCCTCCACTTT. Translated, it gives CSVAESYNSPLHF.

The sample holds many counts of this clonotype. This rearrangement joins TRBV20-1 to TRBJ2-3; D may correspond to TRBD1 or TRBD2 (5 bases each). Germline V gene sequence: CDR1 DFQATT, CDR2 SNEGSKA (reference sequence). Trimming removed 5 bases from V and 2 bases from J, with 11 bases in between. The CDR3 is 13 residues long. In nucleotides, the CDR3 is TGCAGTGCTGGGGACGGACACACAGATACGCAGTATTTT. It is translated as CSAGDGHTDTQYF.

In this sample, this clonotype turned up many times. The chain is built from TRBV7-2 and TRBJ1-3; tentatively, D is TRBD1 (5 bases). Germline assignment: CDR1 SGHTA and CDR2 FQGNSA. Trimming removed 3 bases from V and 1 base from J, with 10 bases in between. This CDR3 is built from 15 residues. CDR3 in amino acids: CASSFEGRSGNTIYF. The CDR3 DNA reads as TGTGCCAGCAGCTTTGAGGGGCGTTCTGGAAACACCATATATTTT.

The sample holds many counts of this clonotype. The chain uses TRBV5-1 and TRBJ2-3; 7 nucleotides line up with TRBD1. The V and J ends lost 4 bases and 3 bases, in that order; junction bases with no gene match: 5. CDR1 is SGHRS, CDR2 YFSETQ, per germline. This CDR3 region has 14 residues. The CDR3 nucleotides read TGCGCCAGCAGCGAGGGACAGAGGACAGATACGCAGTATTTT. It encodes CASSEGQRTDTQYF.

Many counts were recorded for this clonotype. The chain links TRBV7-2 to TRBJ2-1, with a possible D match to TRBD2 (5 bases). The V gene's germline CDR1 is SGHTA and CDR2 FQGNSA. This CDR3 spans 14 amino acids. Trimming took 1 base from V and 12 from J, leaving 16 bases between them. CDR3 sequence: CASSLDMDQGGQFF. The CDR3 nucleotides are TGTGCCAGCAGCTTAGATATGGATCAAGGAGGGCAGTTCTTC.